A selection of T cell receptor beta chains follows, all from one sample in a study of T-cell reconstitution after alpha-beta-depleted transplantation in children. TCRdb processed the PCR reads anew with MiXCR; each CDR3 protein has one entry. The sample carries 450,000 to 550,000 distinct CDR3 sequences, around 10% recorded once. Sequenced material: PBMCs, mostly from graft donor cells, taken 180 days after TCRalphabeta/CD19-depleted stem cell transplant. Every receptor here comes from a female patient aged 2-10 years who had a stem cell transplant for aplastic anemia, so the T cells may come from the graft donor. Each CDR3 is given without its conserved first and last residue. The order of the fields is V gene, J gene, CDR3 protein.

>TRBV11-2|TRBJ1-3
ASSFWVGWIGSGNTIY
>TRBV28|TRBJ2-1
ASSFGQTNEQF
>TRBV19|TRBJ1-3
ASSIYGNTIY
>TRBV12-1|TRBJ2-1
AKTLPLASYNEQF
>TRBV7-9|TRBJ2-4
ASSIPGGNIQY
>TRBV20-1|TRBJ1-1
SARFNTEAF
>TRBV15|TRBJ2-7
ATSRDSGIAGDHEQY
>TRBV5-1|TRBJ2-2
ASSFDGGAAGELF
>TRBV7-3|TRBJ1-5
ASSLAAAANSNQPQH
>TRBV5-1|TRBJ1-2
ASSSGQGAYGEDGYT
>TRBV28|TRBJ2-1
ASLGRPNEQF
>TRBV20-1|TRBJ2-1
SASPGLAGGRNEQF
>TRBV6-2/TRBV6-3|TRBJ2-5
ASSYSSGTSGRGETQY
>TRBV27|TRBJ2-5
ASSQPQTSGRETQY
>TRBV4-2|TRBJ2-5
ASSSRGGPASRSPEETQY
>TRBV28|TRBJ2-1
ASSLLSAGGRNEQF
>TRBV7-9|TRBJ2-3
ASWGSLSPDTQY
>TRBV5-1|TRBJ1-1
ASSQSREDTEAF
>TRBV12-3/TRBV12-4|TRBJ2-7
ASSPRTASTYEQY
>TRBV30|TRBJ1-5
AWGPPGHFNQPQH
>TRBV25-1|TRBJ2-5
ASGPLVGGSSGTQY
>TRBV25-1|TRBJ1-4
ASSEGGTGKEKLF
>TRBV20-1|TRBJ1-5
SADGQGIDQPQH
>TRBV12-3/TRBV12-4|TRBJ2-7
ASSLEQGAYEQY
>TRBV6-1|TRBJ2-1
ASSQAGQSLNEQF
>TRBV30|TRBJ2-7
AWRVPGQSGLALYEQY
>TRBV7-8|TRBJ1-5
ASSPLPNARNQPQH
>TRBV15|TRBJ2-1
ATSREWQSSYNEQF
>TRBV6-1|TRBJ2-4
ASSLGRQSGLAKNIQY
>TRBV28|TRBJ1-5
ASSLFSSGNQPQH